A selection of T cell receptor beta chains follows, all from one sample in a study of blood T cell repertoires in COVID-19. This table comes from immunoSEQ multiplex PCR, and its TCRdb copy is limited to in-frame clones, with some not included. The sample lists approximately 260,000 clones, 89% occurring once. Sequencing used peripheral blood. The receptors originated from a man aged 45 to 65 with acute or convalescent COVID-19. Both conserved end residues are part of each CDR3. A D gene is named only where the DNA matches it firmly. Some rows mark clone size as missing; the rest say once, few, many or name a class of expanded clone.

j_gene	d_gene	abundance	v_gene	len	CDR3nt	CDR3aa
TRBJ1-2	TRBD1	.	TRBV4-1	16	TGCGCCAGCAGCCGCCAAGGGACAGATGACATCTATGGCTACACCTTC	CASSRQGTDDIYGYTF
TRBJ2-2	TRBD1	.	TRBV19	13	TGTGCCAGTACGACAGGGGACACCGGGGAGCTGTTTTTT	CASTTGDTGELFF
TRBJ1-6	.	few	TRBV7-3	14	TGTGCCAGCAGCTTAGAGGGTATGGGTTCACCCCTCCACTTT	CASSLEGMGSPLHF
TRBJ2-1	.	few	TRBV11-3	14	TGTGCCAGCAGCTTAAGGGGACTCTACAATGAGCAGTTCTTC	CASSLRGLYNEQFF
TRBJ2-3	.	.	TRBV6-5	14	TGTGCCAGCAGTAGACAGGTTGGCACAGATACGCAGTATTTT	CASSRQVGTDTQYF
TRBJ1-4	.	.	TRBV9	15	TGTGCCAGCAGCGTAGCCACAGGAACGAATGAAAAACTGTTTTTT	CASSVATGTNEKLFF
TRBJ2-2	TRBD2	.	TRBV29-1	14	TGCAGCGTGCTTAGCGGGGGGCCGAGCGGGGAGCTGTTTTTT	CSVLSGGPSGELFF
TRBJ2-5	TRBD2	few	TRBV7-9	15	TGTGCCAGCAGCCGAAGACTAGCGGGGGAAGAGACCCAGTACTTC	CASSRRLAGEETQYF
TRBJ2-1	TRBD1	.	TRBV9	16	TGTGCCAGCAGCGTAAGGGACAGGGACCCCTACAATGAGCAGTTCTTC	CASSVRDRDPYNEQFF
TRBJ1-4	.	once	TRBV12-3/TRBV12-4	12	TGTGCCAGCAGTTACAGGGCTGAAAAACTGTTTTTT	CASSYRAEKLFF
TRBJ1-4	TRBD1	.	TRBV19	15	TGTGCCAGTAGTGGGGGACAGGGGGCTTATGAAAAACTGTTTTTT	CASSGGQGAYEKLFF
TRBJ1-1	.	.	TRBV7-9	14	TGTGCCAGCAGCTCCGGGGGGGGCTGGACTGAAGCTTTCTTT	CASSSGGGWTEAFF
TRBJ2-1	.	.	TRBV20-1	11	TGCAGTGCTAGGCCCAGCAATGAGCAGTTCTTC	CSARPSNEQFF
TRBJ2-6	TRBD1	.	TRBV2	17	TGTGCCAGCAGTGCGGACAGGGTCTCGGCTGGGGCCAACGTCCTGACTTTC	CASSADRVSAGANVLTF
TRBJ1-1	.	.	TRBV2	14	TGTGCCAGCATTGGAAGACAGGCGAACACTGAAGCTTTCTTT	CASIGRQANTEAFF
TRBJ1-2	TRBD1	.	TRBV13	15	TGTGCCAGCAGCTCCAGCTTGGACAGGGGCTATGGCTACACCTTC	CASSSSLDRGYGYTF
TRBJ1-2	TRBD1	.	TRBV30	16	TGTGCCTGGAGTTGGACAGGTGGAAACACTAACTATGGCTACACCTTC	CAWSWTGGNTNYGYTF
TRBJ2-3	TRBD2	.	TRBV11-2	17	TGTGCCAGCAGCCCCTGGACTAGCGGGGGGGGAAGGGATACGCAGTATTTT	CASSPWTSGGGRDTQYF
TRBJ1-2	.	.	TRBV7-2	12	TGTGCCAGCAGCGACAGTTGGGGAGGCTACACCTTC	CASSDSWGGYTF
TRBJ1-2	TRBD1	once	TRBV5-5	14	TGTGCCAGCAGCTACACAGGGGGAGGCTATGGCTACACCTTC	CASSYTGGGYGYTF
TRBJ1-5	TRBD1	.	TRBV19	16	TGTGCCAGTAGTCCCGACAGGGCCCTTTCCAATCAGCCCCAGCATTTT	CASSPDRALSNQPQHF
TRBJ1-6	.	few	TRBV6-5	14	TGTGCCAGCAGTACAGACAGGCGAGGGTCACCCCTCCACTTT	CASSTDRRGSPLHF
TRBJ1-4	.	.	TRBV11-2	14	TGTGCCAGCAGCTTCGTAGGAGCTAATGAAAAACTGTTTTTT	CASSFVGANEKLFF
TRBJ2-7	.	.	TRBV12-3/TRBV12-4	13	TGTGCCAGCAGTTTAGCGTATTCGGGCGAGCAGTACTTC	CASSLAYSGEQYF
TRBJ1-2	.	once	TRBV19	13	TGTGCCAGTACGAGGGCTTTTGACTATGGCTACACCTTC	CASTRAFDYGYTF
TRBJ1-5	TRBD1	.	TRBV5-1	13	TGCGCCAGCAGCCTGACAGGGGATCAGCCCCAGCATTTT	CASSLTGDQPQHF
TRBJ1-2	.	.	TRBV12-3/TRBV12-4	13	TGTGCCAGCAGCAAAACAGGGTCGGAGGGCTACACCTTC	CASSKTGSEGYTF
TRBJ2-3	TRBD2	.	TRBV13	15	TGTGCCAGCAGAAAGACTAGCGGGGGGACAGATACGCAGTATTTT	CASRKTSGGTDTQYF
TRBJ1-1	.	many	TRBV9	14	TGTGCCAGCAGCGCCGTCGGAGACAACACTGAAGCTTTCTTT	CASSAVGDNTEAFF
TRBJ1-2	.	.	TRBV20-1	13	TGCAGTGCTAGTTGGTCAGGGGTAGAGGGCTACACCTTC	CSASWSGVEGYTF
TRBJ2-5	.	.	TRBV2	13	TGTGCCAGCACTAGCCAGTACCAAGAGACCCAGTACTTC	CASTSQYQETQYF